This T cell receptor (beta chain) was recovered during a study of response to subunit inactivated influenza vaccine. The study's findings and limits: Authors suggested each seasonal flu vaccination may recruit only limited numbers of new T cells.

TCRdb redid the calling of the RT-PCR reads with MiXCR, one entry per CDR3 protein. The sample has 630,000 or so distinct CDR3 sequences; around 14% are singletons. Deletions cut 0 bases from V and 2 bases from J, with 7 bases between. Germline CDR1 and CDR2: SGHRS and YFSETQ. The CDR3 covers 14 residues. The table lists this clonotype with many counts. What it binds is not known. Material: PBMCs from blood, obtained less than 13 days after vaccination. The receptor was derived from a man aged 45-60 years who received an inactivated influenza vaccine. The chain uses TRBV5-1 and TRBJ2-3; tentatively, D is TRBD2 (5 bases). CDR3 protein: CASSLEGATDTQYF. CDR3 nucleotide sequence: TGCGCCAGCAGCTTGGAGGGAGCCACAGATACGCAGTATTTT.